These T cell receptor beta chains were read from a single sample in a study of shared clonotypes between healthy human individuals. The table came from immunoSEQ multiplex PCR; TCRdb's copy has only in-frame clones and leaves some out. This table holds about 330,000 clones, approximately 79% found once. Sequenced input: memory CD4+ T cells sorted from blood. These TCRs come from a young man in good health. Each CDR3 is given with its conserved first and last residue.

V: TRBV6-6; CDR3: CATQGAGSNTGELFF
V: TRBV7-6; CDR3: CASSLGLFKCRYEQYF
V: TRBV30; CDR3: CAWSVQAGNTIYF
V: TRBV7-6; CDR3: CASSLAQGLGYEQYF
V: TRBV6-1; CDR3: CASSARLAGSTDTQYF
V: TRBV7-2; CDR3: CASSLRQVGNTIYF
V: TRBV5-1; CDR3: CASSLTGPDTQYF
V: TRBV19; CDR3: CASRGTGSNQPQHF
V: TRBV9; CDR3: CASSVAGPNNEQFF
V: TRBV30; CDR3: CACHNTGNTIYF